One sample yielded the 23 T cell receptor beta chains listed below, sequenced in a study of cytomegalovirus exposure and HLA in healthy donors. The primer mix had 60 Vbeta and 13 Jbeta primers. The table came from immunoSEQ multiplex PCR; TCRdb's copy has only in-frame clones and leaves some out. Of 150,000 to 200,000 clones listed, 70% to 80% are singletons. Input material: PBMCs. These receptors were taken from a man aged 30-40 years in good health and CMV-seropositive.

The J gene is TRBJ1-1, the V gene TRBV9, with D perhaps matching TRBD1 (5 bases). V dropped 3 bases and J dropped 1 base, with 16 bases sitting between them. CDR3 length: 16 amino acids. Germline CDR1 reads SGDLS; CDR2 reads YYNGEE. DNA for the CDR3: TGTGCCAGCAGCGGCTGGGGCAGGGAGGAGAACACTGAAGCTTTCTTT. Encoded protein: CASSGWGREENTEAFF.

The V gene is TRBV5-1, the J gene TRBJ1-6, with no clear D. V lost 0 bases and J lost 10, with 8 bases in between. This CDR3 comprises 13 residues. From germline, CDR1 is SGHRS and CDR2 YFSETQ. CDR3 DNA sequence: TGCGCCAGCAGCTTGGGGCGCGGATCACCCCTCCACTTT. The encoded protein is CASSLGRGSPLHF. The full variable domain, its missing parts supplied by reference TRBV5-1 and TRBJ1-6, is KAGVTQTPRYLIKTRGQQVTLSCSPISGHRSVSWYQQTPGQGLQFLFEYFSETQRNKGNFPGRFSGRQFSNSRSEMNVSTLELGDSALYLCASSLGRGSPLHFGNGTRLTVT.

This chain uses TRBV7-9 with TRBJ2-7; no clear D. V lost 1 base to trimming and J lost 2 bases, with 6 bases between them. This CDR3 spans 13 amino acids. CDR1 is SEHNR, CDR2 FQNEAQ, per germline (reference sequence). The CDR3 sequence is CASSLDPPYEQYF. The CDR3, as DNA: TGTGCCAGCAGCTTAGATCCTCCCTACGAGCAGTACTTC.

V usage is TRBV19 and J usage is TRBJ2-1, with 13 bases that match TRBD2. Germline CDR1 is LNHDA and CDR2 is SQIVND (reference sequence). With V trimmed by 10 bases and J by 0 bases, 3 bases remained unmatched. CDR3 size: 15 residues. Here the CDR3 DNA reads TGTGCCACGTGGACTAGCGGGAGCTCCTACAATGAGCAGTTCTTC. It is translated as CATWTSGSSYNEQFF.

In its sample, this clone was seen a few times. CDR3 in amino acids: CAWRSGQGYGYTF. Written as DNA, the CDR3 is TGTGCCTGGAGGTCGGGACAGGGGTATGGCTACACCTTC. This chain connects TRBV30 to TRBJ1-2, with TRBD1 identical over 10 bases. The CDR3 covers 13 residues. The J segment lost 5 bases and the V segment lost 3 bases, leaving 3 bases of the junction unmatched. Germline CDR1 is GTSNPN and CDR2 is SVGIG (reference sequence).

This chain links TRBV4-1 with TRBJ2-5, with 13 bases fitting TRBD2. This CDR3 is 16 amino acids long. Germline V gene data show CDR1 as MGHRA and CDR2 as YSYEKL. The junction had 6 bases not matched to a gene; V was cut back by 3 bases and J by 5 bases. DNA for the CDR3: TGCGCCAGCAGCCATCGACTAGCGGGGGGAGAGGAGACCCAGTACTTC. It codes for CASSHRLAGGEETQYF.

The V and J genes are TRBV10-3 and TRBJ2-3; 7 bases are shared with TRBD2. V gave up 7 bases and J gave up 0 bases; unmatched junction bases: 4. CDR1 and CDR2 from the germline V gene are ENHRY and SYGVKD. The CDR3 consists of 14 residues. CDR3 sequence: CAITSGVSTDTQYF. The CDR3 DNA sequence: TGTGCCATCACCAGCGGGGTTAGCACAGATACGCAGTATTTT.

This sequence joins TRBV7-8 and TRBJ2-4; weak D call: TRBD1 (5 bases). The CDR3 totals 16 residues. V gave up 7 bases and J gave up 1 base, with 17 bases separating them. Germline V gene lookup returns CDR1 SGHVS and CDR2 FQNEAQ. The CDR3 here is CASTRVVQGAKNIQYF. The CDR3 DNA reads TGTGCCAGCACCCGAGTAGTCCAGGGTGCCAAAAACATTCAGTACTTC.

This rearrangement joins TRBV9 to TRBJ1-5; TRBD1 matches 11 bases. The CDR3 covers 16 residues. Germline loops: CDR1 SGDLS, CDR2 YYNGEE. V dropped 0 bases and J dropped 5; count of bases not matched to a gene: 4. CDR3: CASSVEDRGRDQPQHF. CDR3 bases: TGTGCCAGCAGCGTAGAGGACAGGGGGCGCGATCAGCCCCAGCATTTT.

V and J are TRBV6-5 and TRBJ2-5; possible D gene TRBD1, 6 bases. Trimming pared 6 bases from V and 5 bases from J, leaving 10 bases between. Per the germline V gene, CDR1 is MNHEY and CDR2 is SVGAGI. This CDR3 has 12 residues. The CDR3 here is CASSTGMETQYF. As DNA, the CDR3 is TGTGCCAGCAGCACAGGGATGGAGACCCAGTACTTC.

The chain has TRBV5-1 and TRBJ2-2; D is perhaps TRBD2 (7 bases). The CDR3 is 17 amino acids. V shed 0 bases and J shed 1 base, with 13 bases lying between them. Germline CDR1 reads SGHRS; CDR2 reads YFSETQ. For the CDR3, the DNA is TGCGCCAGCAGCTTGGGCACGGGGGGCCTGAACACCGGGGAGCTGTTTTTT. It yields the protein CASSLGTGGLNTGELFF. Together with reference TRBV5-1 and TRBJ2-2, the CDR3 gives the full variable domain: KAGVTQTPRYLIKTRGQQVTLSCSPISGHRSVSWYQQTPGQGLQFLFEYFSETQRNKGNFPGRFSGRQFSNSRSEMNVSTLELGDSALYLCASSLGTGGLNTGELFFGEGSRLTVL.

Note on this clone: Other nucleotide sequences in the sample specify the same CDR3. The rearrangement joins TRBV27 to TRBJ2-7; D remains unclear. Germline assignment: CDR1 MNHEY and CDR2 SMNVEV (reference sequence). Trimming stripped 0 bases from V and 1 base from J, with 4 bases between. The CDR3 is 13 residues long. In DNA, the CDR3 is TGTGCCAGCAGTTTATCCGGGTCCTACGAGCAGTACTTC. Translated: CASSLSGSYEQYF.

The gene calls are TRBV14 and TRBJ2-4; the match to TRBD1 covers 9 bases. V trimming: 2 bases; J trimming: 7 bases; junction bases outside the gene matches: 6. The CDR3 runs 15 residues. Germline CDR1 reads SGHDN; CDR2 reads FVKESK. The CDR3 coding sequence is TGTGCCAGCAGCCAACACAGGGGGCTAAGTAACATTCAGTACTTC. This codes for CASSQHRGLSNIQYF.

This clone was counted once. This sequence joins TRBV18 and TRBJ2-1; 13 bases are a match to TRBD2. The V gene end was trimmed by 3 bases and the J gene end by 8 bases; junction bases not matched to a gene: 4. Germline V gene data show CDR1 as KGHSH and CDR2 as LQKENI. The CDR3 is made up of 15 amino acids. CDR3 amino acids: CASSPGTSGAHEQFF. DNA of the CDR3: TGTGCCAGCTCACCTGGGACTAGCGGGGCCCATGAGCAGTTCTTC.

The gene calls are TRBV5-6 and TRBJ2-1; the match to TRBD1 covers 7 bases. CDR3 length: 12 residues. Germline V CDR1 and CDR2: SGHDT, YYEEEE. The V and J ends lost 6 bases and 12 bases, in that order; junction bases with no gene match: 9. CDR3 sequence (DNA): TGTGCCAGCACCCTACAGGGGTTCCGGCAGTTCTTC. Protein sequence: CASTLQGFRQFF. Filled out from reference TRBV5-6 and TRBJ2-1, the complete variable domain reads DAGVTQSPTHLIKTRGQQVTLRCSPKSGHDTVSWYQQALGQGPQFIFQYYEEEERQRGNFPDRFSGHQFPNYSSELNVNALLLGDSALYLCASTLQGFRQFFGPGTRLTVL.

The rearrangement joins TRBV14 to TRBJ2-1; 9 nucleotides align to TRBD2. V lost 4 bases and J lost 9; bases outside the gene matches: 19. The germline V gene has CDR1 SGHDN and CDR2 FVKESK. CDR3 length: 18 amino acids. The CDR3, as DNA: TGTGCCAGCAGCCCGATAAAAGGACTAGCGACCGGAGCGGGTGAGCAGTTCTTC. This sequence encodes CASSPIKGLATGAGEQFF. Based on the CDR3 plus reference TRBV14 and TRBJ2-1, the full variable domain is EAGVTQFPSHSVIEKGQTVTLRCDPISGHDNLYWYRRVMGKEIKFLLHFVKESKQDESGMPNNRFLAERTGGTYSTLKVQPAELEDSGVYFCASSPIKGLATGAGEQFFGPGTRLTVL.

The CDR3 spells CASSVGGIGETQYF. The CDR3, as DNA: TGTGCCAGCAGCGTAGGAGGGATCGGGGAGACCCAGTACTTC. This sequence joins TRBV9 and TRBJ2-5, with a tentative D call TRBD2 (5 bases). The V end lost 0 bases, the J end lost 5 bases, and 11 bases lay between the germline ends. Germline assignment: CDR1 SGDLS and CDR2 YYNGEE. The CDR3 spans 14 residues.

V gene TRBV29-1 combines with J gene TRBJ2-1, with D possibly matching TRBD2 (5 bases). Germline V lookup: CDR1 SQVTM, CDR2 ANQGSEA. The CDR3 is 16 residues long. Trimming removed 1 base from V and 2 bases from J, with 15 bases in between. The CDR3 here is CSVEGGLSGTYNEQFF. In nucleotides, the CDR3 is TGCAGCGTTGAAGGTGGGCTAAGCGGAACCTACAATGAGCAGTTCTTC.

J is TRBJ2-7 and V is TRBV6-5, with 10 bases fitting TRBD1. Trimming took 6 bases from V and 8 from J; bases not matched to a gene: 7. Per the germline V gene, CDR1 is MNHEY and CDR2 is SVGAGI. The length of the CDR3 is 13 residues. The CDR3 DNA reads TGTGCCAGCAGGGACAGGGGGGACGAGAAGCAGTACTTC. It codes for CASRDRGDEKQYF.

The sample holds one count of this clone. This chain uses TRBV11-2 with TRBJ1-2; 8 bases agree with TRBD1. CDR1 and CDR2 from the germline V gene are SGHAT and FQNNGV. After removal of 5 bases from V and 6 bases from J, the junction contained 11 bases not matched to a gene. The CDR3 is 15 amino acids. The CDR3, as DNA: TGTGCCAGCAGCCCCGGGACAGGAGGATTTGATGGCTACACCTTC. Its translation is CASSPGTGGFDGYTF.

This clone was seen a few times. The CDR3 protein is CASTPAGLSLYNEQFF. In DNA, the CDR3 is TGTGCCAGCACCCCCGCGGGTCTTTCCTTGTACAATGAGCAGTTCTTC. The rearrangement links TRBV27 to TRBJ2-1; D possibly corresponds to TRBD2 (5 bases). CDR1 and CDR2 from the germline V gene are MNHEY and SMNVEV (reference sequence). The V gene lost 7 bases and the J gene lost 4 bases, with 20 bases spanning the gap. The CDR3 has 16 residues.

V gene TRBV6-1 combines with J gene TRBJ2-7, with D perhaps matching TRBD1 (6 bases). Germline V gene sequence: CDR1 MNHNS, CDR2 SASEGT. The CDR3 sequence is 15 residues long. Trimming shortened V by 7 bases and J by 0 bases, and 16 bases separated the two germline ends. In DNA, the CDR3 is TGTGCCAGCAAAAGGGTCTGGGACAACTCCTACGAGCAGTACTTC. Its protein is CASKRVWDNSYEQYF.

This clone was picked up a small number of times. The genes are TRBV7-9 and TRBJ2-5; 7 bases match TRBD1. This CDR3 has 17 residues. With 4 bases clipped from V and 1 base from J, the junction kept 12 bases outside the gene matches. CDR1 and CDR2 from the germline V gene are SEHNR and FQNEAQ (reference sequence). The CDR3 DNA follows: TGTGCCAGCAGCTACCCGCGTGGGACAGCAACCCAAGAGACCCAGTACTTC. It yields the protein CASSYPRGTATQETQYF.